This T cell receptor beta chain was sequenced for a study of cytomegalovirus exposure and HLA in healthy donors. Study-wide findings and caveats: A missense variant in DCLRE1C was later tied to TCR beta V- and J-gene trimming.

These donors counted as nominally healthy when sampled, but unrecorded immune exposures were likely. Primers included in the PCR were 60 Vbeta and 13 Jbeta primers. Authors' data handling: Counted up in a later analysis, unique TCR beta chains came to about 80 million, with around 9.9 million shared. The protocol was immunoSEQ multiplex PCR, while the TCRdb copy is restricted to in-frame clones and leaves out a portion. The D gene and trimming were derived from the DNA, and the V and J assignments and clone size from that table. The sample contains some 36,000 clones, roughly two thirds of which appear only once. With regard to this clone: Its antigen is currently unknown.

CDR1 is SGHNT, CDR2 YYREEE, per germline (reference sequence). The CDR3 extends over 15 amino acids. The V gene lost 0 bases and the J gene lost 9 bases, with 13 bases spanning the gap. The rearrangement uses TRBV5-4 and TRBJ1-6; D ambiguous. Sequenced material: PBMCs. The clonotype originates from a man younger than 45 in good health and CMV-seronegative. Here the CDR3 DNA reads TGTGCCAGCAGCTTGGATACGAGTGGGAGTTCACCCCTCCACTTT. Encoded protein: CASSLDTSGSSPLHF.